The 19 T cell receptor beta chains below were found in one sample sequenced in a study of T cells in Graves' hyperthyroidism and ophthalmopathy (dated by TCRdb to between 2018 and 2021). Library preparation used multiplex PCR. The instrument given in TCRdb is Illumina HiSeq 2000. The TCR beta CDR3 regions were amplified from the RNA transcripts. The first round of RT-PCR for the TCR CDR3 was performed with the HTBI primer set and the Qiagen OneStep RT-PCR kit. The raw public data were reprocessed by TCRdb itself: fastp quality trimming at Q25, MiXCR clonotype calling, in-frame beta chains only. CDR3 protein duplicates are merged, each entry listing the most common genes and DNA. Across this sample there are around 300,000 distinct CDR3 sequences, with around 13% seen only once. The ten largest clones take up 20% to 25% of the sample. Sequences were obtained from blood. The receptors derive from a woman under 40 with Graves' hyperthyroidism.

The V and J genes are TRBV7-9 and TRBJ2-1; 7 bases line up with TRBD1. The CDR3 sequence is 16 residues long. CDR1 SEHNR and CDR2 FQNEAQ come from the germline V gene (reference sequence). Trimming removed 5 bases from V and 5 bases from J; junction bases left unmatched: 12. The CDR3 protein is CASSLHDRGLDNEQFF. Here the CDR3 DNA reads TGTGCCAGCAGCCTGCATGATAGGGGGCTCGACAATGAGCAGTTCTTC.

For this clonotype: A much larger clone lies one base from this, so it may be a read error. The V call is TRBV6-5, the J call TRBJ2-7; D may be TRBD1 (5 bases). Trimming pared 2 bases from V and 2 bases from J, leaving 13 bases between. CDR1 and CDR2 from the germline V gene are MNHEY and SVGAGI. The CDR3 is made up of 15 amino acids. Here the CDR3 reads CASSYQGARTYEQYF. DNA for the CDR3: TGTGCCAGCAGTTACCAAGGGGCAAGAACCTACGAGCAGTACTTC.

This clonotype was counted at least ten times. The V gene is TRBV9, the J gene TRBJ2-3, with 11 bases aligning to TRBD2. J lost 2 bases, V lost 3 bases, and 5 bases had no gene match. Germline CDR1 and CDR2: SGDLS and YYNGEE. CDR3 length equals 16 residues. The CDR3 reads CASSDVTSGNTDTQYF. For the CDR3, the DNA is TGTGCCAGCAGCGATGTGACTAGCGGGAACACAGATACGCAGTATTTT.

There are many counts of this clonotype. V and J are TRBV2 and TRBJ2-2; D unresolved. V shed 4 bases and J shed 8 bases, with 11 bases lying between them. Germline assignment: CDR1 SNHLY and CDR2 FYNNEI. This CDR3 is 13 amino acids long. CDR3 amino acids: CASSVRFWGELFF. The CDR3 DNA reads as TGTGCCAGCAGTGTAAGGTTTTGGGGGGAGCTGTTTTTT.

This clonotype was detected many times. The CDR3 nucleotides are TGTGCCAGCAACCTCGGGTTGGTAGGCGGCAATGAGCAGTTCTTC. Its translation: CASNLGLVGGNEQFF. The genes are TRBV2 and TRBJ2-1; D not resolved. The CDR3 covers 15 residues. Trimming removed 7 bases at V and 6 bases at J, with 19 bases between. Germline assignment: CDR1 SNHLY and CDR2 FYNNEI.

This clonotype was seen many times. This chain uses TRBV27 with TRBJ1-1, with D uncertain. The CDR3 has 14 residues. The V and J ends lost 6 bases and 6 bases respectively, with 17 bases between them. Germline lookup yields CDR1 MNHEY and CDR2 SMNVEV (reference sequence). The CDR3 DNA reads TGTGCCAGCAGAACCCGAGTAGAGGGCTCTGAAGCTTTCTTT. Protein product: CASRTRVEGSEAFF.

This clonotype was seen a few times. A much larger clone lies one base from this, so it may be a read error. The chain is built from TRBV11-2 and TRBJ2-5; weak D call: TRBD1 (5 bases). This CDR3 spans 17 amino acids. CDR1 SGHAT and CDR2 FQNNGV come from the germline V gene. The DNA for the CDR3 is TGTGCCCGCAGCTTAGTGGGGCGCGGAAGGACACAAGAGACCCAGTACTTC. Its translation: CARSLVGRGRTQETQYF. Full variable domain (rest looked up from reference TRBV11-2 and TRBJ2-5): EAGVAQSPRYKIIEKRQSVAFWCNPISGHATLYWYQQILGQGPKLLIQFQNNGVVDDSQLPKDRFSAERLKGVDSTLKIQPAKLEDSAVYLCARSLVGRGRTQETQYFGPGTRLLVL.

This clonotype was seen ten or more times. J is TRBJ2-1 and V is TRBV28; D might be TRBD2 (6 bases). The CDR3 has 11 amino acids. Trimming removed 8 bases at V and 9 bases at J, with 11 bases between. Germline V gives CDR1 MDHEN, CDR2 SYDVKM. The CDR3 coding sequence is TGTGCCAGCGCGGGGCGGGGTGAGCAGTTCTTC. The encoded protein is CASAGRGEQFF.

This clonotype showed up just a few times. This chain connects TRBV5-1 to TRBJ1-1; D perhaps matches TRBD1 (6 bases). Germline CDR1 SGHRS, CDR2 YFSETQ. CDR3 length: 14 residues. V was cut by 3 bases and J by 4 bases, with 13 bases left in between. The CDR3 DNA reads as TGCGCCAGCAGCTCGGACAGAGCGTTCACTGAAGCTTTCTTT. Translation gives CASSSDRAFTEAFF.

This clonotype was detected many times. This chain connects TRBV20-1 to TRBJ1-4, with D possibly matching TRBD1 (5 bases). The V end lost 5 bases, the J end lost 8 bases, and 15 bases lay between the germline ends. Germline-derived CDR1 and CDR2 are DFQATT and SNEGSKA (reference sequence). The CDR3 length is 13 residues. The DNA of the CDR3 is TGCAGTGCTTCCGGGACGGCCACCGAAAAACTGTTTTTT. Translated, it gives CSASGTATEKLFF.

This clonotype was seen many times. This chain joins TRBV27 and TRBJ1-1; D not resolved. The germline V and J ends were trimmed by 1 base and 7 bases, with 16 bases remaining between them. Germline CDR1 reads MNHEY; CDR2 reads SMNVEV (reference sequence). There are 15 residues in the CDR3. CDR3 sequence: CASSLWANTEVEAFF. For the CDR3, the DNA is TGTGCCAGCAGTTTATGGGCCAACACAGAGGTTGAAGCTTTCTTT.

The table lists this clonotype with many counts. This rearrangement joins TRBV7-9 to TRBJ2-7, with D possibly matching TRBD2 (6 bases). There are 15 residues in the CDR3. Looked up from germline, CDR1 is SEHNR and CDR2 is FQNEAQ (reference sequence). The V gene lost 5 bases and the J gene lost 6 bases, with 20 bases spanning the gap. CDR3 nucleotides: TGTGCCAGCAGCGGAGGGGCGGCTAGTTACGGCGAGCAGTACTTC. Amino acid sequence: CASSGGAASYGEQYF.

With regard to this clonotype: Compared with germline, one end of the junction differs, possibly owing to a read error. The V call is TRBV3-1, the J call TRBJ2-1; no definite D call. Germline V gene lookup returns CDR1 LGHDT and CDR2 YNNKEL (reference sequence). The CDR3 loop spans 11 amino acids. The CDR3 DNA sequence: TGTTCCAGCAGCCAAGCAGAAAGTCAGTTCTTC. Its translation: CSSSQAESQFF.

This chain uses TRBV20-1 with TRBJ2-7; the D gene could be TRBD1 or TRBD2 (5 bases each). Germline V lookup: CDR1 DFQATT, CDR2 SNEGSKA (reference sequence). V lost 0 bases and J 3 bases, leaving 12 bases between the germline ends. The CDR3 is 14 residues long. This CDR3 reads CSARDEGTGYEQYF. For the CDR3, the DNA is TGCAGTGCTAGAGATGAGGGGACCGGCTACGAGCAGTACTTC.

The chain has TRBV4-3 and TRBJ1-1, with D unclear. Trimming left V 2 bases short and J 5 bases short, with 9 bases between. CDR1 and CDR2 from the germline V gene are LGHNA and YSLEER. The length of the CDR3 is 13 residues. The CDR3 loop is CASSQRPSTEAFF. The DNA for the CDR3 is TGCGCCAGCAGCCAAAGACCGAGTACTGAAGCTTTCTTT.

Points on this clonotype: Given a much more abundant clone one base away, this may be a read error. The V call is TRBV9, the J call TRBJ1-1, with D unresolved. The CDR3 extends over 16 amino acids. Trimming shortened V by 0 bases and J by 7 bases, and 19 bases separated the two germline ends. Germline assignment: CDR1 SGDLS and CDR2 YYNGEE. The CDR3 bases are TGTGCCAGCAGCGTAGGCTCTCTGGGGATGGACGGTGAAGCTTTCTTT. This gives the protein CASSVGSLGMDGEAFF.

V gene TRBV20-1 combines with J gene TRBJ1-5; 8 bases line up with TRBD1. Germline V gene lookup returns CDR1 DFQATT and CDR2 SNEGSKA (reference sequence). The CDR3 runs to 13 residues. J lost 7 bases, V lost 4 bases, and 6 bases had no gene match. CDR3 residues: CSAMTGDTQPQHF. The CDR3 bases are TGCAGTGCTATGACAGGGGACACCCAGCCCCAGCATTTT.

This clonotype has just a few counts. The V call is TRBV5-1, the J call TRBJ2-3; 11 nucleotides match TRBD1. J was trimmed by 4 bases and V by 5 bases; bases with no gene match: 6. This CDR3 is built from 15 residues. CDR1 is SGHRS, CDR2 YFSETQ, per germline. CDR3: CASSRRDRGADTQYF. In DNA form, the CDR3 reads TGCGCCAGCAGTCGCCGGGACAGGGGGGCAGATACGCAGTATTTT.

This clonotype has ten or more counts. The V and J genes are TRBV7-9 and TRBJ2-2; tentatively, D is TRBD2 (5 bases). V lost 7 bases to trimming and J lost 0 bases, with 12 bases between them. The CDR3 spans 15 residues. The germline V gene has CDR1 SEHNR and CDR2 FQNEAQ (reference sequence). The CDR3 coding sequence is TGTGCCAGCAACGGAGGAGATTCGAACACCGGGGAGCTGTTTTTT. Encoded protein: CASNGGDSNTGELFF. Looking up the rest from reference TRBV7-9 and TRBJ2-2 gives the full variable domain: DTGVSQNPRHKITKRGQNVTFRCDPISEHNRLYWYRQTLGQGPEFLTYFQNEAQLEKSRLLSDRFSAERPKGSFSTLEIQRTEQGDSAMYLCASNGGDSNTGELFFGEGSRLTVL.